The 23 T cell receptor beta chains in this list originate from one sample, sequenced in a study of CD8+ T cells in alopecia areata. Documented treatment: oral pan-JAK inhibitor, 5-10 mg twice daily. RNA was isolated and reverse transcribed to cDNA, the sequencing template. The protocol was immunoSEQ multiplex PCR, while the TCRdb copy is restricted to in-frame clones and leaves out a portion. The sample records 270,000 or so clones, more than 45% being singletons. The input for sequencing was CD4+ T cells sorted from blood, taken at week 24, from a patient treated with tofacitinib. These receptors were collected from a human donor with alopecia areata.

The chain joins TRBV5-1 to TRBJ2-2; D perhaps matches TRBD1 (6 bases). CDR1 and CDR2 from the germline V gene are SGHRS and YFSETQ. The V end lost 3 bases, the J end lost 2 bases, and 14 bases lay between the germline ends. The CDR3 runs 16 residues. The CDR3 DNA is TGCGCCAGCAGCTCCGTCCGACAGGTTAACACCGGGGAGCTGTTTTTT. Amino acid sequence: CASSSVRQVNTGELFF.

The chain uses TRBV9 and TRBJ2-5; weak D call: TRBD2 (5 bases). The CDR3 has 11 residues. Germline assignment: CDR1 SGDLS and CDR2 YYNGEE. The ends were cut back, 9 bases at V and 11 bases at J, with 17 bases in the middle. The CDR3 here is CANGVEGEQYF. The DNA for the CDR3 is TGTGCCAACGGGGTAGAAGGAGAGCAGTACTTC. Filled out from reference TRBV9 and TRBJ2-5, the complete variable domain reads DSGVTQTPKHLITATGQRVTLRCSPRSGDLSVYWYQQSLDQGLQFLIQYYNGEERAKGNILERFSAQQFPDLHSELNLSSLELGDSALYFCANGVEGEQYFGPGTRLLVL.

As DNA, the CDR3 is TGTGCCAGCAGTTCTGCCTCTGGAAACACCATATATTTT. Translating it yields CASSSASGNTIYF. J is TRBJ1-3 and V is TRBV27; D is ambiguous. CDR3 length: 13 residues. Germline V gene lookup returns CDR1 MNHEY and CDR2 SMNVEV (reference sequence). V was trimmed by 4 bases and J by 0 bases, leaving 4 bases between them.

This clone has a handful of counts. J is TRBJ1-2 and V is TRBV30; TRBD1 matches at 8 bases. In germline, CDR1 is GTSNPN, CDR2 SVGIG (reference sequence). The CDR3 spans 15 residues. J was trimmed by 1 base and V by 2 bases; bases with no gene match: 6. CDR3 loop: CAWSPGTGHNYGYTF. The CDR3 DNA sequence: TGTGCCTGGAGTCCCGGGACAGGCCATAACTATGGCTACACCTTC.

The chain has TRBV7-9 and TRBJ2-5, with D perhaps TRBD2 (7 bases). The CDR3 contains 14 residues. Trimming removed 4 bases at V and 9 bases at J, with 18 bases between. The germline V gene has CDR1 SEHNR and CDR2 FQNEAQ (reference sequence). The CDR3 here is CASSSFSGSGAQYF. The CDR3 DNA reads as TGTGCCAGCAGCTCCTTTAGCGGGTCAGGGGCCCAGTACTTC.

The chain joins TRBV5-1 to TRBJ2-3; D possibly corresponds to TRBD1 (6 bases). The CDR3 is made up of 17 amino acids. V lost 0 bases and J lost 4, with 18 bases in between. CDR1 and CDR2 (germline): SGHRS, YFSETQ. This CDR3 is CASSLEGQSLGADTQYF. The CDR3 coding sequence is TGCGCCAGCAGCTTGGAAGGACAGTCCTTGGGTGCAGATACGCAGTATTTT.

The V and J genes are TRBV27 and TRBJ1-1; possible D gene TRBD1, 6 bases. CDR3 size: 15 residues. The V end lost 2 bases, the J end lost 4 bases, and 14 bases lay between the germline ends. The V gene's germline CDR1 is MNHEY and CDR2 SMNVEV (reference sequence). CDR3 amino acids: CASSLRGPEGTEAFF. CDR3 DNA sequence: TGTGCCAGCAGTTTACGGGGGCCCGAGGGCACTGAAGCTTTCTTT.

The sample holds one count of this clone. Here the CDR3 reads CSILKDRNTEAFF. The CDR3 DNA is TGCAGCATTCTGAAGGACAGGAACACTGAAGCTTTCTTT. The V call is TRBV29-1, the J call TRBJ1-1, with D possibly being TRBD1 (6 bases). The CDR3 runs 13 residues. Trimming removed 8 bases at V and 1 base at J, with 14 bases between. Germline lookup yields CDR1 SQVTM and CDR2 ANQGSEA.

V and J are TRBV30 and TRBJ2-2, with D unresolved. V lost 0 bases, J lost 5 bases, and 13 bases lay in between. Germline CDR1 reads GTSNPN; CDR2 reads SVGIG (reference sequence). The CDR3 has 15 amino acids. The CDR3 nucleotides are TGTGCCTGGAGTGTAAACCGCCCAGGTACCGGGGAGCTGTTTTTT. Amino acids: CAWSVNRPGTGELFF.

The gene calls are TRBV4-3 and TRBJ1-2; 7 positions match TRBD1. The CDR3 runs 16 residues. CDR1 and CDR2 from the germline V gene are LGHNA and YSLEER. V dropped 1 base and J dropped 5; count of bases not matched to a gene: 10. This CDR3 reads CASSQVVGTEYYGYTF. Written as DNA, the CDR3 is TGCGCCAGCAGCCAAGTGGTCGGGACAGAATATTATGGCTACACCTTC.

This chain joins TRBV4-1 and TRBJ2-3; a possible D gene is TRBD2 (5 bases). Germline V gene sequence: CDR1 MGHRA, CDR2 YSYEKL. The V and J ends lost 3 bases and 10 bases respectively, with 17 bases between them. There are 14 residues in the CDR3. CDR3 nucleotides: TGCGCCAGCAGCCACCCGGGCGGGCTACTTCCGCAGTATTTT. It codes for CASSHPGGLLPQYF.

The V gene is TRBV28, the J gene TRBJ2-7; D gene unclear. CDR3 length: 11 amino acids. Germline CDR1 MDHEN, CDR2 SYDVKM. Trimming left V 4 bases short and J 7 bases short, with 8 bases between. DNA of the CDR3: TGTGCCAGCAGTTCCTTTGGGGAGCAGTACTTC. This codes for CASSSFGEQYF.

The chain has TRBV25-1 and TRBJ1-6; 9 bases are a match to TRBD1. The CDR3 has 15 amino acids. V dropped 6 bases and J dropped 5; count of bases not matched to a gene: 5. CDR1 and CDR2 from the germline V gene are MGHDK and SYGVNS. In nucleotides, the CDR3 is TGTGCCAGCAGCCCCCGGGACAGGGATAATTCACCCCTCCACTTT. As protein: CASSPRDRDNSPLHF.

The gene calls are TRBV28 and TRBJ1-2; unclear D gene. Trimming shortened V by 7 bases and J by 0 bases, and 18 bases separated the two germline ends. CDR1 and CDR2 from the germline V gene are MDHEN and SYDVKM. This CDR3 is built from 16 residues. CDR3 DNA sequence: TGTGCCAGCACCCTTCAGATAGGCACAGCTAACTATGGCTACACCTTC. Its translation: CASTLQIGTANYGYTF.

V usage is TRBV15 and J usage is TRBJ2-7; 7 bases line up with TRBD1. J was trimmed by 0 bases and V by 0 bases; bases with no gene match: 2. CDR1 and CDR2 (germline): LNHNV, YYDKDF (reference sequence). The CDR3 sequence is 15 residues long. CDR3 sequence reads: CATSREGDSSYEQYF. CDR3 in DNA: TGTGCCACCAGCAGAGAGGGGGACAGCTCCTACGAGCAGTACTTC.

This clone was detected only a few times. The chain employs TRBV29-1 and TRBJ2-7, with TRBD2 matching over 8 bases. This CDR3 contains 14 residues. J lost 0 bases, V lost 6 bases, and 7 bases had no gene match. CDR1 and CDR2 from the germline V gene are SQVTM and ANQGSEA. The CDR3 nucleotides read TGCAGCGTGATGGTAGCGGGAAGCTCCTACGAGCAGTACTTC. Translating gives CSVMVAGSSYEQYF.

The chain couples TRBV29-1 to TRBJ2-3, with D perhaps matching TRBD1 (5 bases). V was pared by 6 bases and J by 5 bases, with 9 bases between. Germline V gene data show CDR1 as SQVTM and CDR2 as ANQGSEA. CDR3 length: 11 amino acids. The DNA of the CDR3 is TGCAGCGTAGCCAGGGAAGATACGCAGTATTTT. As protein: CSVAREDTQYF.

The gene calls are TRBV30 and TRBJ1-2; perhaps TRBD1 as D (5 bases). CDR1 and CDR2 (germline): GTSNPN, SVGIG (reference sequence). The CDR3 consists of 16 residues. With 0 bases removed from V and 2 bases from J, the gap between germline ends came to 16 bases. The CDR3 region is CAWSVYSDGGNYGYTF. CDR3 in DNA: TGTGCCTGGAGTGTATACTCGGACGGGGGGAACTATGGCTACACCTTC. Supplemented by reference TRBV30 and TRBJ1-2, the full variable domain reads SQTIHQWPATLVQPVGSPLSLECTVEGTSNPNLYWYRQAAGRGLQLLFYSVGIGQISSEVPQNLSASRPQDRQFILSSKKLLLSDSGFYLCAWSVYSDGGNYGYTFGSGTRLTVV.

Turning to this clone: Other DNA sequences in the same sample also yield this CDR3. V is TRBV30 and J is TRBJ2-3; 7 nucleotides match TRBD1. CDR3 length: 12 amino acids. Germline values: CDR1 GTSNPN, CDR2 SVGIG (reference sequence). V trimming: 0 bases; J trimming: 6 bases; junction bases outside the gene matches: 0. The CDR3 coding sequence is TGTGCCTGGAGTGTCAGGGGGGATACGCAGTATTTT. Translation: CAWSVRGDTQYF.

This clone was counted between two and nine times. Additional DNA sequences in this sample encode the identical CDR3. The chain links TRBV29-1 to TRBJ1-1, with D uncertain. Per the germline V gene, CDR1 is SQVTM and CDR2 is ANQGSEA. This CDR3 has 12 residues. Trimming took off 2 bases at V and 1 base at J, with 5 bases between the two ends. CDR3 residues: CSVERKNTEAFF. The CDR3 region has the DNA TGCAGCGTTGAACGTAAGAACACTGAAGCTTTCTTT.

This clone has just a few counts. The chain has TRBV9 and TRBJ2-7, with a possible D match to TRBD2 (5 bases). Looked up from germline, CDR1 is SGDLS and CDR2 is YYNGEE. The CDR3 is 13 amino acids. Trimming removed 4 bases at V and 4 bases at J, with 12 bases between. CDR3 bases: TGTGCCAGCAGCACACCCGGGGTGTACGAGCAGTACTTC. Its protein is CASSTPGVYEQYF.

V gene TRBV9 combines with J gene TRBJ2-1; D unclear. The CDR3 sequence is 12 residues long. Trimming left V 5 bases short and J 6 bases short, with 9 bases between. Germline V gene lookup returns CDR1 SGDLS and CDR2 YYNGEE. In DNA, the CDR3 is TGTGCCAGCAGTCGACTTGTCAATGAGCAGTTCTTC. Residues: CASSRLVNEQFF.

This chain connects TRBV30 to TRBJ1-1; D not resolved. The ends were cut back, 3 bases at V and 8 bases at J, with 10 bases in the middle. CDR1 GTSNPN and CDR2 SVGIG come from the germline V gene (reference sequence). The CDR3 covers 11 residues. The CDR3 loop is CAWRNTAEAFF. In DNA form, the CDR3 reads TGTGCCTGGAGGAACACCGCCGAAGCTTTCTTT.